This T cell receptor (beta chain) was retrieved from a study of blood T cell repertoires in COVID-19. Study overall: Collection of acute and convalescent COVID-19 samples took place in the United States, Italy and Spain.

CDR1 and CDR2 (germline): SGHAT, FQNNGV. The J segment lost 4 bases and the V segment lost 5 bases, leaving 16 bases of the junction unmatched. The CDR3 has 17 amino acids. The repertoire was sequenced with immunoSEQ multiplex PCR; TCRdb's copy has only in-frame clones and lacks some. The table includes hundreds of thousands of clones, roughly 83% detected once. The rearrangement joins TRBV11-2 to TRBJ1-2, with TRBD1 matching over 7 bases. The source of this sequence is a woman older than 75 with COVID-19, enrolled during active disease. Sequenced: peripheral blood. The CDR3 loop is CASSPGGPTSYGYGYTF. As DNA, the CDR3 is TGTGCCAGCAGCCCAGGGGGACCCACTAGCTACGGCTATGGCTACACCTTC.